This T cell receptor (beta chain) was sequenced in a study of neurological immune-mediated disorders. Findings and limits, study-wide: In HTLV-1-associated myelopathy, TCR clonal expansion was greatest, whereas multiple sclerosis had the least, falling below healthy controls.

This clonotype was seen at least ten times. Its antigen remains unidentified. A total of 2 million PBMCs stored at -80 degrees C provided the unsorted libraries. The CDR3 totals 13 residues. V dropped 6 bases and J dropped 4 bases, with 16 bases sitting between them. Germline V gene sequence: CDR1 DFQATT, CDR2 SNEGSKA (reference sequence). The making of cDNA relied on 5'RACE with 10-nucleotide random UMIs. Per sequencing run, 15-18 subjects together gave over 170 million TCR-beta sequences. MiXCR, applied by TCRdb to the 5' RACE reads, yields one record per CDR3 protein. The table has more than 20,000 distinct CDR3 sequences, 2% to 2.5% seen once; the top ten hold roughly 2%.

Sequences were obtained from PBMCs. The chain joins TRBV20-1 to TRBJ2-7; weak D call: TRBD2 (6 bases). This TCR was recovered from a woman in her 50s with multiple sclerosis. CDR3 nucleotide sequence: TGCAGTGCCCCGGGACTCAAGCGGTACGAGCAGTACTTC. It encodes CSAPGLKRYEQYF.